These T cell receptor beta chains were read from a single sample in a study of T cell responses to AZD1222 COVID-19 vaccine. TCRdb's table, derived via immunoSEQ multiplex PCR, lists solely in-frame clones and lacks some. The data hold tens of thousands of clones, with about 93% observed a single time. The specimen comprised peripheral blood, sampled on day 0 of MenACWY control vaccination. Receptor source: an adult in good health. Each CDR3 is given with its conserved first and last residue.

J | V | CDR3
TRBJ1-5 | TRBV6-2/TRBV6-3 | CASSYVSLDQPQHF
TRBJ1-5 | TRBV23-1 | CASAVARALWPQHF
TRBJ1-5 | TRBV6-5 | CASSDNQPQHF
TRBJ1-3 | TRBV5-1 | CASSPGGTGAGNTIYF
TRBJ2-1 | TRBV7-9 | CASSSPSGRAYNEQFF
TRBJ1-1 | TRBV7-8 | CASSPDVAVNTEAFF
TRBJ1-5 | TRBV10-3 | CATTPAGNQPQHF
TRBJ2-3 | TRBV19 | CASSIIGPSTDTQYF
TRBJ1-4 | TRBV9 | CASSEGGPNEKLFF
TRBJ2-5 | TRBV24-1 | CATSDAQGPQETQYF
TRBJ1-6 | TRBV14 | CASSQDFQGYNSPLHF
TRBJ1-1 | TRBV19 | CASRSTREGRTLNTEAFF
TRBJ1-4 | TRBV15 | CATSSPRQNNEKLFF
TRBJ2-1 | TRBV6-2/TRBV6-3 | CASSFPDGGYNEQFF
TRBJ1-1 | TRBV6-2/TRBV6-3 | CASSRTGGSSTEAFF
TRBJ1-2 | TRBV18 | CASSPESYGYTF
TRBJ2-1 | TRBV10-2 | CASTPLSAISSYNEQFF
TRBJ1-1 | TRBV27 | CASSRKPGTEAFF
TRBJ1-1 | TRBV30 | CAWLPIGGTEAFF
TRBJ2-2 | TRBV19 | CASRLGQNTGELFF